This is a list of T cell receptor beta chains from one sample in a study of OX40 agonist ivuxolimab in advanced cancers. The assay was immunoSEQ multiplex PCR, and TCRdb's table has in-frame clones only and misses some. The repertoire includes approximately 81,000 clones, under 95% of them detected once, and roughly an eighth sits in the top ten. The sample was CD4+ or CD8+ T cells sorted from blood, taken in a trial of the OX40 agonist ivuxolimab. The receptors shown here come from an adult with an advanced solid tumor such as melanoma, head and neck, liver or kidney cancer. Both conserved end residues are part of each CDR3.

V: TRBV6-4
J: TRBJ2-3
CDR3: CASSWAGGTDTQYF

V: TRBV28
J: TRBJ2-2
CDR3: CASTRRDGELFF

V: TRBV5-4
J: TRBJ2-1
CDR3: CASSNTYNEQFF

V: TRBV27
J: TRBJ1-1
CDR3: CASSFLDRVNTEAFF

V: TRBV7-9
J: TRBJ2-5
CDR3: CASSLTEGPLETQYF

V: TRBV4-1
J: TRBJ2-5
CDR3: CASSRWAGEGVGETQYF

V: TRBV11-3
J: TRBJ2-1
CDR3: CASSLLGYNEQFF

V: TRBV29-1
J: TRBJ2-5
CDR3: CSVPIGLAGEETQYF

V: TRBV19
J: TRBJ1-1
CDR3: CASSMTEPGATEAFF

V: TRBV7-9
J: TRBJ2-3
CDR3: CASRATDTQYF

V: TRBV19
J: TRBJ1-5
CDR3: CASSIGHNQPQHF

V: TRBV19
J: TRBJ1-2
CDR3: CASSIATGLSDYTF

V: TRBV29-1
J: TRBJ1-1
CDR3: CSVDGQIQAFF

V: TRBV28
J: TRBJ1-1
CDR3: CASSVYRFPPTEAFF

V: TRBV6-1
J: TRBJ1-2
CDR3: CASSEGTGYTF

V: TRBV29-1
J: TRBJ1-3
CDR3: CSVEKDNSGNTIYF